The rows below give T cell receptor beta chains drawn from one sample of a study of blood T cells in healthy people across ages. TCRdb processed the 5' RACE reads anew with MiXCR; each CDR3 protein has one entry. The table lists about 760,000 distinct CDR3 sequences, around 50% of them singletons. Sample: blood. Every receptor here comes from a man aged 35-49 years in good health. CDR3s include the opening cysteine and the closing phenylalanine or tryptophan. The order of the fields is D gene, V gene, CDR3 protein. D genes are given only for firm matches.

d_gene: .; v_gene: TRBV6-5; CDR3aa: CASSSPWVLPDTQYF
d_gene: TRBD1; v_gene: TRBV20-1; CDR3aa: CSARVPAQGARYEQYF
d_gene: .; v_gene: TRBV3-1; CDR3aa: CASSPRQTLSYEQYF
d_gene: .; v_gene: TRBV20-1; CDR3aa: CSARDIRGAVEQFF
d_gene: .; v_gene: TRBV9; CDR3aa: CASSVEKEVSYNEQFF
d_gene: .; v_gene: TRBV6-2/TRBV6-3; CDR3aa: CASSRSHTGELFF
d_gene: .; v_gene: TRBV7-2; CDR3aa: CASSLAGANPRSPLHF
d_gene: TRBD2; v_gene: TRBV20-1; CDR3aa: CSASTSGNIQYF
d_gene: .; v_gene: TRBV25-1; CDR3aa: CASSEGADPPQHF
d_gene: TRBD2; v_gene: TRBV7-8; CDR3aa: CASSLTSGRIGETQYF
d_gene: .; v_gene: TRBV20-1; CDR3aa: CSGWLLNGYTF
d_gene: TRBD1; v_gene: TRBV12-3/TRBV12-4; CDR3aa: CASSKTGVSTEAFF
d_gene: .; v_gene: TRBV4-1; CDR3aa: CASSQDKAEQYF
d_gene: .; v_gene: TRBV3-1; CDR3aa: CASSQDGSSNEKLFF
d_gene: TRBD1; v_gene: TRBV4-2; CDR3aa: CASSQSRGLEKLFF
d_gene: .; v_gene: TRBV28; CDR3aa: CASTQGTQETQYF
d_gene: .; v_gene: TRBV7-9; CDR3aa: CASTSGGVYGYTF
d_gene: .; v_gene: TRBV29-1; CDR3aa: CSVEGGSGVINEQFF
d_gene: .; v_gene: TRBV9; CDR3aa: CASSVSSTQGYEQYF
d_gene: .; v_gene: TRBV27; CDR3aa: CASSLERVSPLHF
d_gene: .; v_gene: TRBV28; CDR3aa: CASRGHRGNEQFF
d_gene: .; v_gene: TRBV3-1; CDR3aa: CASSHWASEGYTF
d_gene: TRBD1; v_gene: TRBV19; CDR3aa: CASSNRDSSYEQYF
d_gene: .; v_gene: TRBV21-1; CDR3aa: CASSKDGKKITGATADTQYF
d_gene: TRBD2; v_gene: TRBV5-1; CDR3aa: CASSLPGLAGKNIQYF
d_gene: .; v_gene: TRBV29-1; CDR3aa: CSVGNADQPQHF
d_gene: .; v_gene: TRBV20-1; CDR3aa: CSARQGINEKLFF
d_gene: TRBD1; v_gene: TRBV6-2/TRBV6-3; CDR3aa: CASSSQQGASSGANVLTF
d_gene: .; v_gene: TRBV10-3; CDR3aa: CAISESQVGETQYF